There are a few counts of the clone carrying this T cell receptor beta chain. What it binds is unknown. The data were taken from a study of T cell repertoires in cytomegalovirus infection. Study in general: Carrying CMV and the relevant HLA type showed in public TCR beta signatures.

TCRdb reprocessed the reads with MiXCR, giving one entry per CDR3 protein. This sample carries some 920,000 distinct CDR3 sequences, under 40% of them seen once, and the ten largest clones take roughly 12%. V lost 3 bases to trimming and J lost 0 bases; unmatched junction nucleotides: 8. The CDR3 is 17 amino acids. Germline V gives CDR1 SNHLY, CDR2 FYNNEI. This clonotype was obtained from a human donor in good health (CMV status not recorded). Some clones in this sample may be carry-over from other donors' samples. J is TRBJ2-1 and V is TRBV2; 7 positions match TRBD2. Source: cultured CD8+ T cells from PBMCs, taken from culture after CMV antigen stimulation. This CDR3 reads CASSDPFGGSSYNEQFF. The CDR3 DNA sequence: TGTGCCAGCAGTGACCCATTCGGCGGGAGCTCCTACAATGAGCAGTTCTTC. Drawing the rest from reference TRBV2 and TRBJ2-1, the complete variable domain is EPEVTQTPSHQVTQMGQEVILRCVPISNHLYFYWYRQILGQKVEFLVSFYNNEISEKSEIFDDQFSVERPDGSNFTLKIRSTKLEDSAMYFCASSDPFGGSSYNEQFFGPGTRLTVL.